This T cell receptor (beta chain) was captured in a study of blood T cell repertoires in COVID-19. Method: immunoSEQ multiplex PCR; TCRdb's copy keeps in-frame clones and lacks some. The sample shows around 50,000 clones, about nine tenths of them seen only once. In regard to this clone: Different DNA sequences within this sample yield the same CDR3.

In germline, CDR1 is SGHTA, CDR2 FQGNSA. The trim removed 1 base at V and 4 bases at J, leaving 4 bases unmatched. This CDR3 spans 15 amino acids. The sequence was collected from a man aged 50 to 60 with active COVID-19. This rearrangement joins TRBV7-2 to TRBJ2-1; 7 positions agree with TRBD2. The sequenced material came from peripheral blood. The CDR3 DNA reads as TGTGCCAGCAGCTTAGGCGGGGGTTTGTACAATGAGCAGTTCTTC. Protein sequence: CASSLGGGLYNEQFF.